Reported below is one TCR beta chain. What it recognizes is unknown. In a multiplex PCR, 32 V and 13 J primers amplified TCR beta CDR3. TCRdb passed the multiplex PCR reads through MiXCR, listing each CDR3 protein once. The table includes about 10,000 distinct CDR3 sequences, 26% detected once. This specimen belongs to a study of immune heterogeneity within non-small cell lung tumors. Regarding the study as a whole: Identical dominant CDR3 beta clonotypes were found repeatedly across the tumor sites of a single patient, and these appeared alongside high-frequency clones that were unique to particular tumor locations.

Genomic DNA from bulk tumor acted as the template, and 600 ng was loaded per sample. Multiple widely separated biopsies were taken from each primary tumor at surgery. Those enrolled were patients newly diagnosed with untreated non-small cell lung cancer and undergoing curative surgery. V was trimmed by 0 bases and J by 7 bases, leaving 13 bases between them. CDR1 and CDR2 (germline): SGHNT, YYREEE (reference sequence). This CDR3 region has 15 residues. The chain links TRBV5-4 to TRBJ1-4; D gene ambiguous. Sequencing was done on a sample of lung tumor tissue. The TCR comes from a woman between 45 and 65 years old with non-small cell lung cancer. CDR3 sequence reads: CASSLEGKGGEKLFF. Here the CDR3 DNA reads TGTGCCAGCAGCTTGGAGGGAAAGGGAGGTGAAAAACTGTTTTTT. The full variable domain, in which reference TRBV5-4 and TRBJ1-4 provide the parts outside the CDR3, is ETGVTQSPTHLIKTRGQQVTLRCSSQSGHNTVSWYQQALGQGPQFIFQYYREEENGRGNFPPRFSGLQFPNYSSELNVNALELDDSALYLCASSLEGKGGEKLFFGSGTQLSVL.